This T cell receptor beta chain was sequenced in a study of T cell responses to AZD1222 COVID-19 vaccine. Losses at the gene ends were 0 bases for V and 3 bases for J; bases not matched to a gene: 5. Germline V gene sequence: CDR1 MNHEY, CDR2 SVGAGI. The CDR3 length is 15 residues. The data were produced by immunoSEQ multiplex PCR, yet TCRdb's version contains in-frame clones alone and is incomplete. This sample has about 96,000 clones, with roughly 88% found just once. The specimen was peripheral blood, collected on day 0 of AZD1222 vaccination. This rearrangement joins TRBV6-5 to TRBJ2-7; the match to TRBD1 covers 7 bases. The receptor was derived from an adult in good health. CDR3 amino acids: CASSYSRAGGYEQYF. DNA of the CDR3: TGTGCCAGCAGTTACTCTCGGGCAGGGGGCTACGAGCAGTACTTC.